This is a list of T cell receptor beta chains from one sample in a study of shared clonotypes between healthy human individuals. Profiling relied on immunoSEQ multiplex PCR, and the TCRdb table lists in-frame clones only, not all of them. This table holds more than 600,000 clones, 90% to 95% found once. Input material: naive CD8+ T cells sorted from blood. Receptor source: a man aged 25-40 years in good health. Both conserved end residues are part of each CDR3. D genes are given only for firm matches. Not every row has a clone size; where given, it reads once, few, many or a size class.

v_call	d_call	j_call	clone_size	cdr3_aa	cdr3_nt
TRBV18	TRBD2	TRBJ2-7	NA	CASSPSGGASYEQYF	TGTGCCAGCTCACCCTCGGGGGGGGCCTCCTACGAGCAGTACTTC
TRBV7-9	TRBD1	TRBJ1-2	NA	CASRAGQPYGYTF	TGTGCCAGCAGGGCGGGACAGCCCTATGGCTACACCTTC
TRBV27	TRBD1	TRBJ1-1	NA	CASSLASGGEVTEAFF	TGTGCCAGCAGTTTAGCCTCAGGGGGCGAGGTGACTGAAGCTTTCTTT
TRBV6-4	TRBD2	TRBJ2-7	NA	CASSEGLAGVYEQYF	TGTGCCAGCAGTGAAGGGCTAGCGGGAGTCTACGAGCAGTACTTC
TRBV28	TRBD2	TRBJ2-3	NA	CASSFAGAGDTQYF	TGTGCCAGCAGTTTTGCGGGAGCTGGAGATACGCAGTATTTT
TRBV2	NA	TRBJ2-1	NA	CASSEGVYNEQFF	TGTGCCAGCAGTGAGGGGGTATACAATGAGCAGTTCTTC
TRBV28	TRBD1	TRBJ1-5	many	CASSNRDRGNQPQHF	TGTGCCAGCAGTAACCGTGACAGGGGAAATCAGCCCCAGCATTTT
TRBV29-1	NA	TRBJ2-2	once	CSVAPRRPILDTGELFF	TGCAGCGTTGCGCCCCGACGGCCGATCCTTGACACCGGGGAGCTGTTTTTT
TRBV7-9	NA	TRBJ1-2	once	CASSPSLGGQGYTF	TGTGCCAGCAGCCCGTCCTTGGGGGGGCAGGGCTACACCTTC
TRBV7-9	NA	TRBJ2-2	NA	CASSFAGGELFF	TGTGCCAGCAGCTTTGCGGGTGGGGAGCTGTTTTTT
TRBV18	NA	TRBJ2-3	NA	CASSPEISTGGLDTQYF	TGTGCCAGCTCACCGGAGATTAGCACCGGGGGCTTAGATACGCAGTATTTT
TRBV5-1	TRBD2	TRBJ2-2	NA	CASSLNGGLAGGPRTGELFF	TGCGCCAGCAGCTTGAACGGCGGGCTAGCGGGAGGACCTCGCACCGGGGAGCTGTTTTTT
TRBV6-6	TRBD1	TRBJ2-2	NA	CASSYGAGGTGELFF	TGTGCCAGCAGTTACGGGGCAGGGGGCACCGGGGAGCTGTTTTTT
TRBV27	NA	TRBJ2-4	once	CASRTGLNIQYF	TGTGCCAGCAGGACAGGATTAAACATTCAGTACTTC
TRBV7-9	NA	TRBJ1-3	NA	CASSLVPGKSRDTIYF	TGTGCCAGCAGCTTAGTTCCGGGGAAGAGTAGAGACACCATATATTTT
TRBV27	TRBD2	TRBJ2-1	NA	CASSSDVLPGLAGGSYNEQFF	TGTGCCAGCAGTTCCGACGTATTGCCGGGACTAGCGGGAGGGTCCTACAATGAGCAGTTCTTC
TRBV19	TRBD2	TRBJ2-7	NA	CASSIGGPEIAGSGEQYF	TGTGCCAGTAGTATAGGTGGCCCTGAGATAGCGGGATCGGGGGAGCAGTACTTC
TRBV15	NA	TRBJ1-1	NA	CATSRVVVTEAFF	TGTGCCACCAGCAGGGTGGTGGTGACTGAAGCTTTCTTT
TRBV13	NA	TRBJ2-5	NA	CASSATLESSGTLQETQYF	TGTGCCAGCAGCGCAACACTCGAATCCTCCGGGACACTGCAAGAGACCCAGTACTTC
TRBV2	NA	TRBJ2-1	NA	CASSSRDPSYNEQFF	TGTGCCAGCAGTTCACGGGACCCCTCCTACAATGAGCAGTTCTTC
TRBV7-2	TRBD1	TRBJ1-2	NA	CASSEGGAYGYTF	TGTGCCAGCAGCGAAGGGGGCGCCTATGGCTACACCTTC
TRBV4-1	TRBD2	TRBJ2-7	NA	CASSQSVRLAGGPGYEQYF	TGCGCCAGCAGCCAAAGCGTTCGACTAGCGGGAGGGCCTGGGTACGAGCAGTACTTC
TRBV5-6	TRBD2	TRBJ2-3	NA	CASSLDLAGGHSDTQYF	TGTGCCAGCAGCTTGGATCTGGCGGGAGGTCACTCGGATACGCAGTATTTT
TRBV10-3	TRBD2	TRBJ2-7	few	CAISEVSGSPGGDEQYF	TGTGCCATCAGTGAGGTTAGCGGGAGTCCCGGAGGTGACGAGCAGTACTTC
TRBV5-8	NA	TRBJ1-1	NA	CASSYLGAMNTEAFF	TGTGCCAGCAGCTATCTAGGGGCGATGAACACTGAAGCTTTCTTT
TRBV27	TRBD2	TRBJ2-5	NA	CASSHGTSGSSPYF	TGTGCCAGCAGTCACGGGACTAGCGGGAGTTCCCCGTACTTC
TRBV28	NA	TRBJ2-7	NA	CASSVNLASSAPEQYF	TGTGCCAGCAGTGTAAATTTGGCTAGTTCAGCTCCCGAGCAGTACTTC
TRBV7-2	NA	TRBJ2-7	NA	CASSRAAGAYEQYF	TGTGCCAGCAGCCGGGCTGCAGGGGCCTACGAGCAGTACTTC
TRBV7-2	NA	TRBJ2-3	NA	CASSYAGPADTQYF	TGTGCCAGCAGCTATGCTGGGCCGGCAGATACGCAGTATTTT
TRBV29-1	NA	TRBJ1-2	NA	CAAIEGEPYGYTF	TGCGCCGCAATAGAAGGAGAGCCCTATGGCTACACCTTC
TRBV11-2	TRBD2	TRBJ2-7	few	CASSRRAAGEVEQYF	TGTGCCAGCAGCCGCCGCGCGGCGGGAGAGGTCGAGCAGTACTTC
TRBV18	TRBD1	TRBJ2-7	NA	CASSPPDDRAHEQYF	TGTGCCAGCTCACCACCGGATGACAGGGCCCACGAGCAGTACTTC
TRBV5-4	TRBD2	TRBJ2-5	NA	CASSLGEGTQYF	TGTGCCAGCAGCTTGGGGGAGGGGACCCAGTACTTC
TRBV25-1	NA	TRBJ1-2	NA	CASSASQGWLVYTF	TGTGCCAGCAGTGCATCCCAGGGGTGGTTGGTCTACACCTTC
TRBV4-2	NA	TRBJ2-5	NA	CASSPNVVGETQYF	TGTGCCAGCAGCCCCAATGTGGTGGGGGAGACCCAGTACTTC
TRBV25-1	TRBD1	TRBJ2-7	NA	CASSPGQGAEQYF	TGTGCCAGCAGTCCGGGGCAGGGGGCAGAGCAGTACTTC
TRBV15	NA	TRBJ1-5	NA	CATSLQTGESNQPQHF	TGTGCCACCAGTCTCCAGACTGGGGAGAGCAATCAGCCCCAGCATTTT
TRBV7-3	TRBD2	TRBJ2-2	NA	CASSLRLAGIYDTGELFF	TGTGCCAGCAGCTTAAGACTAGCGGGTATTTATGACACCGGGGAGCTGTTTTTT
TRBV4-1	NA	TRBJ2-3	NA	CASSQEPLFTDTQYF	TGCGCCAGCAGCCAAGAACCACTTTTCACAGATACGCAGTATTTT
TRBV9	NA	TRBJ2-1	NA	CASGGEQFF	TGTGCCAGCGGGGGTGAGCAGTTCTTC
TRBV27	TRBD1	TRBJ2-7	NA	CASSLLRDRGHEQYF	TGTGCCAGCAGTTTATTACGGGACAGGGGGCACGAGCAGTACTTC
TRBV7-9	TRBD2	TRBJ2-7	NA	CASSFATSGRGGEQYF	TGTGCCAGCAGCTTCGCGACTAGCGGGAGAGGGGGCGAGCAGTACTTC
TRBV5-6	NA	TRBJ2-1	NA	CASSLAVSHEQFF	TGTGCCAGCAGCTTGGCCGTTAGCCACGAGCAGTTCTTC
TRBV7-9	NA	TRBJ2-3	NA	CASSSLAATSTDTQYF	TGTGCCAGCAGCTCCCTAGCTGCGACTAGCACAGATACGCAGTATTTT
TRBV11-2	TRBD1	TRBJ2-5	NA	CASSDREETQYF	TGTGCCAGCAGCGACAGGGAAGAGACCCAGTACTTC
TRBV27	NA	TRBJ2-2	NA	CASSLSGAGSGVPGELFF	TGTGCCAGCAGTTTATCGGGGGCAGGGAGCGGGGTTCCCGGGGAGCTGTTTTTT
TRBV4-1	NA	TRBJ2-7	NA	CASSQGGGYEQYF	TGCGCCAGCAGCCAGGGCGGAGGGTACGAGCAGTACTTC
TRBV29-1	TRBD2	TRBJ2-7	NA	CSAGGLAGSSYEQYF	TGCAGCGCCGGGGGCCTAGCGGGAAGCTCCTACGAGCAGTACTTC